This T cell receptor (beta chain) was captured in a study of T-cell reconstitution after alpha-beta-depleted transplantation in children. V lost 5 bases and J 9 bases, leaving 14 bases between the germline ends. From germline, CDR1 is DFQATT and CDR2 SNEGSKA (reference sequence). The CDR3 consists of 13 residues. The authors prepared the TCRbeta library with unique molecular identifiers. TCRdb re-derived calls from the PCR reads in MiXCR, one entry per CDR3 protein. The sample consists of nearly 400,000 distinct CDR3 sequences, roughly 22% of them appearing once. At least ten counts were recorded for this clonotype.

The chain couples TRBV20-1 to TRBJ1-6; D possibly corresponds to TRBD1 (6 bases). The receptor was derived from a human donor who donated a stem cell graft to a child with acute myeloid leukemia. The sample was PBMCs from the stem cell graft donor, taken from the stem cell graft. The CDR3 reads CSAYRDFGSPLHF. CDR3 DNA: TGCAGTGCTTACAGGGATTTCGGTTCACCCCTCCACTTT.